Listed below are T cell receptor beta chains from one sample, sequenced in a study of shared clonotypes between healthy human individuals. Sequencing used immunoSEQ multiplex PCR; TCRdb keeps in-frame clones, though not all of them. The profile shows hundreds of thousands of clones, 80% to 95% of them singletons. Material: naive CD8+ T cells sorted from blood. Receptors originate from a man in his thirties or forties in good health. The CDR3 runs from the conserved cysteine through the conserved F or W. Fields, in order: CDR3 DNA, CDR3 protein, clone size, J gene, D gene, V gene. A D gene is named only where the DNA matches it firmly. Expanded clones get a size class; other rows say once, few or many, or leave the size out.

CDR3nt: TGTGCCATCAGTGACAAAGGTACAGATAGCAATCAGCCCCAGCATTTT
CDR3aa: CAISDKGTDSNQPQHF
abundance: -
j_gene: TRBJ1-5
d_gene: -
v_gene: TRBV10-3

CDR3nt: TGTGCCAGCTGGCGGGGAGGCTACACCTTC
CDR3aa: CASWRGGYTF
abundance: -
j_gene: TRBJ1-2
d_gene: -
v_gene: TRBV6-1

CDR3nt: TGCGCCAGCAGCTTGACGCTAGCGGGAGGGCCCCCTAGAAAGTCCCACAATGAGCAGTTCTTC
CDR3aa: CASSLTLAGGPPRKSHNEQFF
abundance: -
j_gene: TRBJ2-1
d_gene: TRBD2
v_gene: TRBV5-1

CDR3nt: TGTGCCAGCAGCTTCCGGGAACAGCCGGAGACCCAGTACTTC
CDR3aa: CASSFREQPETQYF
abundance: few
j_gene: TRBJ2-5
d_gene: -
v_gene: TRBV7-9

CDR3nt: TGTGCCAGCAGCCCCCTGCGTAGTCCTGAGCAGTTCTTC
CDR3aa: CASSPLRSPEQFF
abundance: -
j_gene: TRBJ2-1
d_gene: -
v_gene: TRBV9

CDR3nt: TGTGCCAGCAGTTTGAGTGACAGCACCTACGAGCAGTACTTC
CDR3aa: CASSLSDSTYEQYF
abundance: once
j_gene: TRBJ2-7
d_gene: -
v_gene: TRBV28

CDR3nt: TGTGCCAGCAGCCCTACTGACAGGGTCTATCAGCCCCAGCATTTT
CDR3aa: CASSPTDRVYQPQHF
abundance: -
j_gene: TRBJ1-5
d_gene: TRBD1
v_gene: TRBV6-6

CDR3nt: TGTGCCAGTAGTACTCCGGGACAGGAGAATGAAAAACTGTTTTTT
CDR3aa: CASSTPGQENEKLFF
abundance: -
j_gene: TRBJ1-4
d_gene: TRBD1
v_gene: TRBV19

CDR3nt: TGTGCCAGCAGTTTAGCCGGGACAGGGAACACTGAAGCTTTCTTT
CDR3aa: CASSLAGTGNTEAFF
abundance: -
j_gene: TRBJ1-1
d_gene: TRBD1
v_gene: TRBV27

CDR3nt: TGTGCCAGCAGCCTGCTGGGGACAGGGGGCTCCTACGAGCAGTACTTC
CDR3aa: CASSLLGTGGSYEQYF
abundance: -
j_gene: TRBJ2-7
d_gene: TRBD1
v_gene: TRBV27

CDR3nt: TGTGCCAGTACCCGGTCGCACAATGAGCAGTTCTTC
CDR3aa: CASTRSHNEQFF
abundance: -
j_gene: TRBJ2-1
d_gene: -
v_gene: TRBV19

CDR3nt: TGTGCCAGCAGCCCTCGTGGGAGCTTTGAGCAGTACTTC
CDR3aa: CASSPRGSFEQYF
abundance: -
j_gene: TRBJ2-7
d_gene: -
v_gene: TRBV7-2

CDR3nt: TGTGCCAGCGAGGCAGGGATGAACACTGAAGCTTTCTTT
CDR3aa: CASEAGMNTEAFF
abundance: -
j_gene: TRBJ1-1
d_gene: -
v_gene: TRBV2

CDR3nt: TGTGCCAGCAGCTTTCTCTCCCTGGAGGGGCTCTCCTACGAGCAGTACTTC
CDR3aa: CASSFLSLEGLSYEQYF
abundance: -
j_gene: TRBJ2-7
d_gene: -
v_gene: TRBV11-2

CDR3nt: TGTGCCAGCAGAGGGGGAGGGATGGAGGACACTGAAGCTTTCTTT
CDR3aa: CASRGGGMEDTEAFF
abundance: -
j_gene: TRBJ1-1
d_gene: -
v_gene: TRBV2

CDR3nt: TGTGCCAGCAGTTTCGGGACAGGGGGGGAAGAGACCCAGTACTTC
CDR3aa: CASSFGTGGEETQYF
abundance: -
j_gene: TRBJ2-5
d_gene: TRBD1
v_gene: TRBV6-5

CDR3nt: TGTGCCAGCAGCTTAGACCCGGGACAGGGATCCTACGAGCAGTACTTC
CDR3aa: CASSLDPGQGSYEQYF
abundance: -
j_gene: TRBJ2-7
d_gene: TRBD1
v_gene: TRBV7-2

CDR3nt: TGTGCCACCAGCAAGGGTAGCGGGAGGGACGGGGAGCTGTTTTTT
CDR3aa: CATSKGSGRDGELFF
abundance: -
j_gene: TRBJ2-2
d_gene: TRBD2
v_gene: TRBV15

CDR3nt: TGTGCCAGCAGCGTAGGCAGGGACCCCTTCTCGTGGGAGCAGTACTTC
CDR3aa: CASSVGRDPFSWEQYF
abundance: -
j_gene: TRBJ2-7
d_gene: -
v_gene: TRBV9

CDR3nt: TGTGCCAGCAGCTGGGGGGGAGAGACCCAGTACTTC
CDR3aa: CASSWGGETQYF
abundance: -
j_gene: TRBJ2-5
d_gene: TRBD2
v_gene: TRBV7-9

CDR3nt: TGTGCCAGCAGCCCCTACGTACAGGAGAACACTGAAGCTTTCTTT
CDR3aa: CASSPYVQENTEAFF
abundance: -
j_gene: TRBJ1-1
d_gene: -
v_gene: TRBV5-6

CDR3nt: TGTGCCAGCAGTTTTCCGGGACAGGATACTTACGATCAGTACTTC
CDR3aa: CASSFPGQDTYDQYF
abundance: -
j_gene: TRBJ2-7
d_gene: TRBD1
v_gene: TRBV28

CDR3nt: TGTGCCCCTCCCCTTGATCAGCCCCAGCATTTT
CDR3aa: CAPPLDQPQHF
abundance: -
j_gene: TRBJ1-5
d_gene: -
v_gene: TRBV15

CDR3nt: TGTGCCAGCAGCCTCCTAGTCGGTGGGGAGCTGTTTTTT
CDR3aa: CASSLLVGGELFF
abundance: -
j_gene: TRBJ2-2
d_gene: -
v_gene: TRBV14

CDR3nt: TGCAGCGTTGAGGTAGCGGACAGCTACAATGAGCAGTTCTTC
CDR3aa: CSVEVADSYNEQFF
abundance: -
j_gene: TRBJ2-1
d_gene: -
v_gene: TRBV29-1

CDR3nt: TGTGCCAGTAGTATGAAAGCGGGAGGGCCATTTAACACCTACGAGCAGTACTTC
CDR3aa: CASSMKAGGPFNTYEQYF
abundance: -
j_gene: TRBJ2-7
d_gene: TRBD2
v_gene: TRBV19

CDR3nt: TGCGCCAGCAGCTTTCTCAGGGACAGGGATCAAGATACGCAGTATTTT
CDR3aa: CASSFLRDRDQDTQYF
abundance: -
j_gene: TRBJ2-3
d_gene: TRBD1
v_gene: TRBV5-1

CDR3nt: TGTGCCAGCAGCAAACTAGGGACAGGGGGACCACACGAGCAGTACTTC
CDR3aa: CASSKLGTGGPHEQYF
abundance: -
j_gene: TRBJ2-7
d_gene: -
v_gene: TRBV21-1

CDR3nt: TGTGCCAGCAGCTTGGAGGGACAGAGGACAGATACGCAGTATTTT
CDR3aa: CASSLEGQRTDTQYF
abundance: -
j_gene: TRBJ2-3
d_gene: TRBD1
v_gene: TRBV5-5

CDR3nt: TGTGCCAGCAGTTACGGGATCCCTAGCACAGATACGCAGTATTTT
CDR3aa: CASSYGIPSTDTQYF
abundance: -
j_gene: TRBJ2-3
d_gene: -
v_gene: TRBV6-5

CDR3nt: TGTGCCAGTACCATAGGCCCGAACTCCTACGAGCAGTACTTC
CDR3aa: CASTIGPNSYEQYF
abundance: -
j_gene: TRBJ2-7
d_gene: -
v_gene: TRBV19

CDR3nt: TGTGCCAGCAGCATGAGGGGTAGCGGGAACAATGAGCAGTTCTTC
CDR3aa: CASSMRGSGNNEQFF
abundance: -
j_gene: TRBJ2-1
d_gene: TRBD2
v_gene: TRBV13

CDR3nt: TGCGCCAGCAGCTTAAGAGGTCAGGCCTCCTACGAGCAGTACTTC
CDR3aa: CASSLRGQASYEQYF
abundance: -
j_gene: TRBJ2-7
d_gene: -
v_gene: TRBV5-1

CDR3nt: TGTGCCACCAGCAGAGAAACAGGTACAGATACGCAGTATTTT
CDR3aa: CATSRETGTDTQYF
abundance: -
j_gene: TRBJ2-3
d_gene: -
v_gene: TRBV15

CDR3nt: TGCAGCGGGGAGGACAGTTATGGGGATACGCAGTATTTT
CDR3aa: CSGEDSYGDTQYF
abundance: -
j_gene: TRBJ2-3
d_gene: -
v_gene: TRBV29-1

CDR3nt: TGTGCCAGCAGTGAGGGACAGGGAGTGGGCTTTAACTATGGCTACACCTTC
CDR3aa: CASSEGQGVGFNYGYTF
abundance: -
j_gene: TRBJ1-2
d_gene: TRBD1
v_gene: TRBV2

CDR3nt: TGTGCCTGGGACATCTCAATGAACACTGAAGCTTTCTTT
CDR3aa: CAWDISMNTEAFF
abundance: -
j_gene: TRBJ1-1
d_gene: -
v_gene: TRBV30

CDR3nt: TGTGCCAGCAGCTTAAATGGTCTGGGACTCTTTTTGGATGAGCAGTTCTTC
CDR3aa: CASSLNGLGLFLDEQFF
abundance: -
j_gene: TRBJ2-1
d_gene: -
v_gene: TRBV7-9